Only one count was recorded for the clone carrying this TCR beta chain. In the authors' workflow: Reference gene primer amplification gave nucleated cell count estimates. The protocol was immunoSEQ multiplex PCR, while the TCRdb copy is restricted to in-frame clones and leaves out a portion. V and J calls and clone size come straight from that table; D and trimming were deduced from the DNA. The profile shows roughly 350,000 clones, over 75% of them singletons. The source of the sample is a study of blood T cell repertoires in COVID-19. The J segment lost 2 bases and the V segment lost 3 bases, leaving 4 bases of the junction unmatched. Germline CDR1 KGHSH, CDR2 LQKENI. The CDR3 has 14 amino acids.

This sequence joins TRBV18 and TRBJ2-7, with 7 bases fitting TRBD1. This clonotype originated in a woman aged 50 to 60 with active or convalescent COVID-19. Sequencing input: peripheral blood. The CDR3 nucleotides are TGTGCCAGCTCACCTGCAGGGGGTACCTACGAGCAGTACTTC. Its translation is CASSPAGGTYEQYF.